Listed here are 30 T cell receptor beta chains from one sample, sequenced in a study of blood T cell repertoires in COVID-19. This table comes from immunoSEQ multiplex PCR, and its TCRdb copy is limited to in-frame clones, with some not included. The table has some 270,000 clones, around 81% seen once. Input material: peripheral blood. The receptor source for this set is a person aged 65-85 years with COVID-19, enrolled during active disease.

This clone was seen a few times. This chain uses TRBV19 with TRBJ1-1; TRBD1 agrees at 8 bases. The J segment lost 3 bases and the V segment lost 5 bases, leaving 5 bases of the junction unmatched. Germline CDR1 and CDR2: LNHDA and SQIVND (reference sequence). This CDR3 has 14 residues. The CDR3 spells CASSPTGADTEAFF. For the CDR3, the DNA is TGTGCCAGTAGTCCGACAGGGGCGGACACTGAAGCTTTCTTT.

V usage is TRBV6-1 and J usage is TRBJ2-5, with 7 bases matching TRBD1. V gave up 2 bases and J gave up 4 bases; unmatched junction bases: 7. The germline V gene has CDR1 MNHNS and CDR2 SASEGT. The length of the CDR3 is 15 residues. In nucleotides, the CDR3 is TGTGCCAGCAGTGAATTAGGTCACAGGGGAGAGACCCAGTACTTC. Residues: CASSELGHRGETQYF.

This chain links TRBV5-4 with TRBJ1-3; 8 bases agree with TRBD1. CDR1 SGHNT and CDR2 YYREEE come from the germline V gene (reference sequence). This CDR3 comprises 16 residues. The V and J ends lost 4 bases and 0 bases, in that order; junction bases with no gene match: 6. The CDR3 DNA reads as TGTGCCAGCAGCGAGGGACAGGCCCGCTCTGGAAACACCATATATTTT. It specifies CASSEGQARSGNTIYF.

The CDR3 spells CASSPGLESSYEQYF. The CDR3 DNA follows: TGTGCCAGCAGCCCCGGACTGGAAAGCTCCTACGAGCAGTACTTC. The J gene is TRBJ2-7, the V gene TRBV7-2, with D possibly being TRBD2 (5 bases). V was shortened by 5 bases and J by 0 bases, with 14 bases between the two germline ends. From germline, CDR1 is SGHTA and CDR2 FQGNSA. This CDR3 region has 15 residues. The entire variable domain, with the rest obtained from reference TRBV7-2 and TRBJ2-7, is as follows: GAGVSQSPSNKVTEKGKDVELRCDPISGHTALYWYRQSLGQGLEFLIYFQGNSAPDKSGLPSDRFSAERTGGSVSTLTIQRTQQEDSAVYLCASSPGLESSYEQYFGPGTRLTVT.

The CDR3 loop reads CASRPAGYETQYF. CDR3 nucleotide sequence: TGTGCCAGCAGACCGGCAGGGTATGAGACCCAGTACTTC. The rearrangement uses TRBV5-4 and TRBJ2-5, with D possibly matching TRBD1 (5 bases). Trimming removed 5 bases at V and 5 bases at J, with 13 bases between. Per the germline V gene, CDR1 is SGHNT and CDR2 is YYREEE (reference sequence). This CDR3 is 13 amino acids long.

J is TRBJ2-4 and V is TRBV7-2; D gene uncertain. Germline loops: CDR1 SGHTA, CDR2 FQGNSA. This CDR3 has 17 amino acids. V lost 1 base and J lost 0, with 13 bases in between. CDR3 DNA sequence: TGTGCCAGCAGCTTAGACCTGTCTCTACTAGCCAAAAACATTCAGTACTTC. Translated, it gives CASSLDLSLLAKNIQYF. The full variable domain, with the rest looked up from reference TRBV7-2 and TRBJ2-4, is GAGVSQSPSNKVTEKGKDVELRCDPISGHTALYWYRQSLGQGLEFLIYFQGNSAPDKSGLPSDRFSAERTGGSVSTLTIQRTQQEDSAVYLCASSLDLSLLAKNIQYFGAGTRLSVL.

This clone has more than one count but fewer than ten. The chain is built from TRBV28 and TRBJ1-5, with D perhaps TRBD1 (6 bases). The CDR3 covers 17 residues. The germline V and J ends were trimmed by 3 bases and 0 bases, with 15 bases remaining between them. Germline lookup yields CDR1 MDHEN and CDR2 SYDVKM. The CDR3 sequence is CASSLQGLRDSNQPQHF. The CDR3 DNA sequence: TGTGCCAGCAGTTTGCAGGGGCTTAGGGATAGCAATCAGCCCCAGCATTTT. The variable domain in full, completed from reference TRBV28 and TRBJ1-5, reads DVKVTQSSRYLVKRTGEKVFLECVQDMDHENMFWYRQDPGLGLRLIYFSYDVKMKEKGDIPEGYSVSREKKERFSLILESASTNQTSMYLCASSLQGLRDSNQPQHFGDGTRLSIL.

The chain couples TRBV7-2 to TRBJ1-1; D is uncertain. V lost 5 bases and J lost 7, with 11 bases in between. The CDR3 spans 12 residues. Germline V lookup: CDR1 SGHTA, CDR2 FQGNSA. The CDR3 nucleotides are TGTGCCAGCAGCCCGCAGTTTGGTGAAGCTTTCTTT. Protein product: CASSPQFGEAFF.

This chain links TRBV5-1 with TRBJ1-6, with a weak D call TRBD1 (5 bases). The V gene lost 6 bases and the J gene lost 5 bases, with 12 bases spanning the gap. CDR1 and CDR2 (germline): SGHRS, YFSETQ. This CDR3 is 14 amino acids long. The CDR3 loop is CASTLDSHNSPLHF. The CDR3 region has the DNA TGCGCCAGCACCCTAGACAGTCATAATTCACCCCTCCACTTT.

This chain uses TRBV9 with TRBJ2-3; 8 bases line up with TRBD2. V gave up 4 bases and J gave up 6 bases; unmatched junction bases: 7. This CDR3 has 14 residues. Germline CDR1 reads SGDLS; CDR2 reads YYNGEE. The CDR3 reads CASSSVAGKDTQYF. CDR3 DNA sequence: TGTGCCAGCAGCTCGGTAGCGGGGAAGGATACGCAGTATTTT. The entire variable domain, with the rest obtained from reference TRBV9 and TRBJ2-3, is as follows: DSGVTQTPKHLITATGQRVTLRCSPRSGDLSVYWYQQSLDQGLQFLIQYYNGEERAKGNILERFSAQQFPDLHSELNLSSLELGDSALYFCASSSVAGKDTQYFGPGTRLTVL.

In this sample, this clone turned up once. The rearrangement uses TRBV24-1 and TRBJ2-1; TRBD2 matches at 7 bases. The CDR3 is made up of 14 amino acids. V gave up 5 bases and J gave up 7 bases; unmatched junction bases: 7. In germline, CDR1 is KGHDR, CDR2 SFDVKD. CDR3 in amino acids: CATSVAGARNEQFF. The CDR3 DNA reads as TGTGCCACCAGTGTTGCGGGAGCAAGAAATGAGCAGTTCTTC.

The V call is TRBV4-2, the J call TRBJ2-1; 7 positions agree with TRBD2. The CDR3 consists of 18 residues. Germline values: CDR1 LGHNA, CDR2 YNFKEQ. V gave up 0 bases and J gave up 1 base; unmatched junction bases: 9. The CDR3 protein is CASSQDPGSGQSYNEQFF. The CDR3 DNA follows: TGTGCCAGCAGCCAAGACCCGGGTAGCGGGCAATCCTACAATGAGCAGTTCTTC.

The chain joins TRBV7-2 to TRBJ1-1, with D perhaps TRBD1 (6 bases). Trimming cost V 5 bases and J 2 bases, with 15 bases left between them. CDR1 and CDR2 (germline): SGHTA, FQGNSA. The CDR3 has 15 amino acids. The CDR3 bases are TGTGCCAGCAGCCACTCCAGGGGCACAAACACTGAAGCTTTCTTT. Residues: CASSHSRGTNTEAFF.

This clone was seen more than once but under ten times. J is TRBJ2-5 and V is TRBV7-8; possible D gene TRBD2, 6 bases. The CDR3 sequence is 14 residues long. Germline CDR1 is SGHVS and CDR2 is FQNEAQ. The V end lost 3 bases, the J end lost 0 bases, and 8 bases lay between the germline ends. The CDR3 region has the DNA TGTGCCAGCAGCTTGGGCGGGGACCAAGAGACCCAGTACTTC. The encoded protein is CASSLGGDQETQYF.

The chain joins TRBV10-1 to TRBJ2-7; no definite D call. The CDR3 loop spans 13 amino acids. V shed 1 base and J shed 3 bases, with 7 bases lying between them. The germline gives CDR1 WNHNN, CDR2 SYGVQD (reference sequence). Written as DNA, the CDR3 is TGCGCCAGCAGTGAGTGCCCGGGCTACGAGCAGTACTTC. Translating gives CASSECPGYEQYF.

The chain combines TRBV10-3 with TRBJ1-2; D is perhaps TRBD1 (6 bases). There are 14 residues in the CDR3. Germline assignment: CDR1 ENHRY and CDR2 SYGVKD. V lost 2 bases to trimming and J lost 2 bases, with 9 bases between them. CDR3 DNA sequence: TGTGCCATCAGTGAGACGGGACAAAACTATGGCTACACCTTC. Its protein product is CAISETGQNYGYTF.

The chain employs TRBV4-3 and TRBJ2-3, with 12 bases aligning to TRBD2. The ends lost 0 bases at V and 4 bases at J; junction bases unmatched: 11. There are 19 residues in the CDR3. The germline V gene encodes CDR1 LGHNA and CDR2 YSLEER. CDR3 residues: CASSQEPPTSGSVADTQYF. The CDR3 region has the DNA TGCGCCAGCAGCCAAGAACCCCCGACTAGCGGGAGTGTCGCAGATACGCAGTATTTT.

V is TRBV6-5 and J is TRBJ1-4; the D gene is possibly TRBD1 (5 bases). V was pared by 6 bases and J by 4 bases, with 12 bases between. CDR3 length: 14 amino acids. Germline V CDR1 and CDR2: MNHEY, SVGAGI. CDR3 in DNA: TGTGCCAGCAGGGCAACAGGAAATAATGAAAAACTGTTTTTT. The encoded protein is CASRATGNNEKLFF.

The sample holds one count of this clone. The CDR3: CASSRTGGSNEQFF. The CDR3 DNA follows: TGTGCCAGCAGTAGGACAGGGGGTAGCAATGAGCAGTTCTTC. The chain recombines TRBV6-5 with TRBJ2-1; TRBD1 matches 10 bases. CDR1 is MNHEY and CDR2 is SVGAGI in the germline V gene. The V segment lost 5 bases and the J segment 6 bases; nucleotides outside the gene matches: 4. This CDR3 contains 14 residues.

V gene TRBV5-4 combines with J gene TRBJ1-6, with D unresolved. The length of the CDR3 is 17 residues. Germline V gene data show CDR1 as SGHNT and CDR2 as YYREEE (reference sequence). Trimming left V 3 bases short and J 1 base short, with 14 bases between. Here the CDR3 reads CASSWTRMGSYNSPLHF. The CDR3 DNA follows: TGTGCCAGCAGCTGGACTCGAATGGGTTCCTATAATTCACCCCTCCACTTT. The whole variable domain, filled in from reference TRBV5-4 and TRBJ1-6, reads ETGVTQSPTHLIKTRGQQVTLRCSSQSGHNTVSWYQQALGQGPQFIFQYYREEENGRGNFPPRFSGLQFPNYSSELNVNALELDDSALYLCASSWTRMGSYNSPLHFGNGTRLTVT.

The V call is TRBV19, the J call TRBJ1-2, with a possible D match to TRBD1 (6 bases). The CDR3 is 16 amino acids. Trimming took 5 bases from V and 4 from J, leaving 20 bases between them. Germline V gene lookup returns CDR1 LNHDA and CDR2 SQIVND (reference sequence). CDR3 region: CASSPRRRGPIYGYTF. Written as DNA, the CDR3 is TGTGCCAGTAGTCCACGGCGGCGGGGGCCTATCTATGGCTACACCTTC.

The chain combines TRBV14 with TRBJ2-1, with 11 bases matching TRBD2. Germline V gives CDR1 SGHDN, CDR2 FVKESK. The junction had 11 bases not matched to a gene; V was cut back by 4 bases and J by 6 bases. This CDR3 spans 17 amino acids. This chain's CDR3 is CASSLRVLAGVGNEQFF. The DNA for the CDR3 is TGTGCCAGCAGCCTCAGAGTACTAGCGGGAGTAGGCAATGAGCAGTTCTTC.

The chain has TRBV4-1 and TRBJ2-7, with D perhaps matching TRBD1 (6 bases). This CDR3 comprises 17 residues. V gave up 1 base and J gave up 4 bases, with 20 bases separating them. The germline CDR1 and CDR2 sequences are MGHRA and YSYEKL. The CDR3 bases are TGCGCCAGCAGCCAAGGTGCAGGGGCCCCCCGTGGGTACGAGCAGTACTTC. Translating gives CASSQGAGAPRGYEQYF.

The gene calls are TRBV4-2 and TRBJ1-2; tentative D call: TRBD1 (5 bases). The V end lost 1 base, the J end lost 0 bases, and 15 bases lay between the germline ends. Germline loops: CDR1 LGHNA, CDR2 YNFKEQ. This CDR3 is built from 17 residues. The DNA of the CDR3 is TGTGCCAGCAGCCAAGCCCGGGGGTCTCAACCTAACTATGGCTACACCTTC. Its translation is CASSQARGSQPNYGYTF.

This rearrangement joins TRBV2 to TRBJ1-5; 7 positions match TRBD1. The germline V gene has CDR1 SNHLY and CDR2 FYNNEI. This CDR3 comprises 15 residues. Trimming took 4 bases from V and 1 from J; bases not matched to a gene: 4. CDR3 in amino acids: CASSGLGQSNQPQHF. The DNA of the CDR3 is TGTGCCAGCAGTGGACTGGGACAGAGCAATCAGCCCCAGCATTTT.

The genes are TRBV28 and TRBJ2-1; 8 bases align to TRBD2. With 6 bases clipped from V and 6 bases from J, the junction kept 10 bases outside the gene matches. The CDR3 totals 15 residues. Germline lookup yields CDR1 MDHEN and CDR2 SYDVKM. The CDR3 nucleotides are TGTGCCAGCAGGCCCGGGAGGGCCAAATTCAATGAGCAGTTCTTC. Protein: CASRPGRAKFNEQFF.

V is TRBV4-2 and J is TRBJ2-7, with 7 bases that match TRBD1. Trimming cost V 0 bases and J 2 bases; bases outside gene matches: 4. This CDR3 contains 15 residues. The V gene's germline CDR1 is LGHNA and CDR2 YNFKEQ. CDR3 bases: TGTGCCAGCAGCCAAGAACAGGGGTCCACCTACGAGCAGTACTTC. Translated: CASSQEQGSTYEQYF.

The gene calls are TRBV6-2 or TRBV6-3 and TRBJ1-1; D is uncertain. V dropped 2 bases and J dropped 0 bases, with 13 bases sitting between them. This CDR3 has 16 residues. CDR1 is MNHEY and CDR2 is SVGEGT in the germline V gene. The CDR3 reads CASSYRVVYMNTEAFF. CDR3 in DNA: TGTGCCAGCAGTTACCGGGTAGTATACATGAACACTGAAGCTTTCTTT.

This chain joins TRBV28 and TRBJ2-3; D might be TRBD2 (6 bases). V was shortened by 4 bases and J by 2 bases, with 10 bases between the two germline ends. This CDR3 has 14 residues. Germline CDR1 and CDR2: MDHEN and SYDVKM. In DNA form, the CDR3 reads TGTGCCAGCAGTTCCGGGACTTACACAGATACGCAGTATTTT. Translated, it gives CASSSGTYTDTQYF.

The chain carries TRBV7-2 and TRBJ1-1; the D is unclear. The CDR3 extends over 14 amino acids. Trimming cost V 4 bases and J 1 base, with 10 bases left between them. CDR1 and CDR2 from the germline V gene are SGHTA and FQGNSA. CDR3 in amino acids: CASSYGGPNTEAFF. DNA for the CDR3: TGTGCCAGCAGCTACGGAGGGCCGAACACTGAAGCTTTCTTT.